This TCR beta chain was sequenced in a study of blood T cells in healthy people across ages. Findings of the study overall: Relative to aged donors, long-lived donors carried more naive CD4+ cells and displayed higher diversity.

This clonotype occurred a few times. The antigen is undetermined. Germline trimming cut 5 bases from V and 0 bases from J; bases unmatched to any gene: 5. This CDR3 contains 15 residues. Germline values: CDR1 SGHTA, CDR2 FQGTGA. A second roughly 6 to 12 cycle PCR used barcoded and J-beta primers. The authors tagged each cDNA molecule using a template-switch adaptor with 12 random nucleotides. TCRdb recomputed calls from the 5' RACE reads with MiXCR, one row per CDR3 protein. The table lists roughly 800,000 distinct CDR3 sequences, about 55% of them singletons. Sequencing was done on a sample of blood. The sequence was obtained from a man aged 80 or over in good health. The chain recombines TRBV7-3 with TRBJ2-3; 7 nucleotides agree with TRBD1. The DNA of the CDR3 is TGTGCCAGCAGCCTCTGGACAGGAAGCACAGATACGCAGTATTTT. Protein sequence: CASSLWTGSTDTQYF.